A selection of T cell receptor beta chains follows, all from one sample in a study of blood T cell repertoires in COVID-19. The protocol was immunoSEQ multiplex PCR, while the TCRdb copy is restricted to in-frame clones and leaves out a portion. The sample consists of fewer than 200,000 clones, about four fifths of them appearing once. Sample: PBMCs or T cells enriched from blood (not recorded which). These receptors were collected from a woman in her fifties or sixties in a cohort exposed to, infected with or recovered from COVID-19 (not recorded which). Both conserved end residues are trimmed from each CDR3. Size is omitted from some rows. Given values are once, few, many or a class for expanded clones.

J gene: TRBJ1-1
clone size: NA
CDR3 length: 13
V gene: TRBV5-1
CDR3 protein: ASSLDRGRNTEAF

J gene: TRBJ2-1
clone size: few
CDR3 length: 15
V gene: TRBV7-6
CDR3 protein: ASSLIASGGSYNEQF

J gene: TRBJ2-1
clone size: NA
CDR3 length: 13
V gene: TRBV7-2
CDR3 protein: ASRLIAGRYNEQF

J gene: TRBJ2-7
clone size: NA
CDR3 length: 13
V gene: TRBV5-6
CDR3 protein: ASTSGTANSYEQY

J gene: TRBJ1-3
clone size: NA
CDR3 length: 16
V gene: TRBV10-1
CDR3 protein: ASSEPGQGASSGNTIY

J gene: TRBJ1-2
clone size: NA
CDR3 length: 14
V gene: TRBV21-1
CDR3 protein: ASSSLPGTANYGYT

J gene: TRBJ2-5
clone size: many
CDR3 length: 13
V gene: TRBV6-1
CDR3 protein: ASSEEGGGQETQY

J gene: TRBJ2-1
clone size: NA
CDR3 length: 13
V gene: TRBV28
CDR3 protein: ATYSGGLAAPEQF

J gene: TRBJ1-4
clone size: once
CDR3 length: 12
V gene: TRBV11-1
CDR3 protein: ASSPDTDDEKLF

J gene: TRBJ2-7
clone size: many
CDR3 length: 14
V gene: TRBV28
CDR3 protein: ASSLSRGRGSNEQY

J gene: TRBJ2-7
clone size: NA
CDR3 length: 12
V gene: TRBV19
CDR3 protein: ASSSTSGPKEQY

J gene: TRBJ2-7
clone size: NA
CDR3 length: 10
V gene: TRBV29-1
CDR3 protein: SVTTGTYEQY

J gene: TRBJ1-1
clone size: NA
CDR3 length: 10
V gene: TRBV29-1
CDR3 protein: STGREATEAF

J gene: TRBJ2-1
clone size: NA
CDR3 length: 13
V gene: TRBV2
CDR3 protein: ASSPLARGFDEQF

J gene: TRBJ2-3
clone size: NA
CDR3 length: 11
V gene: TRBV25-1
CDR3 protein: ASSRQGTDTQY

J gene: TRBJ1-1
clone size: NA
CDR3 length: 12
V gene: TRBV3-1/TRBV3-2
CDR3 protein: ASSQGPGNTEAF

J gene: TRBJ1-2
clone size: NA
CDR3 length: 13
V gene: TRBV9
CDR3 protein: ASSPREGTNYGYT

J gene: TRBJ2-3
clone size: NA
CDR3 length: 13
V gene: TRBV6-6
CDR3 protein: ASSAPGQGADTQY

J gene: TRBJ2-7
clone size: NA
CDR3 length: 13
V gene: TRBV7-3
CDR3 protein: ASSPGGDSSYEQY

J gene: TRBJ2-2
clone size: once
CDR3 length: 13
V gene: TRBV2
CDR3 protein: ASSKAGTITGELF

J gene: TRBJ2-5
clone size: NA
CDR3 length: 11
V gene: TRBV15
CDR3 protein: ATSRPIMETQY

J gene: TRBJ1-1
clone size: once
CDR3 length: 13
V gene: TRBV7-9
CDR3 protein: ASSPRGGQNTEAF

J gene: NA
clone size: NA
CDR3 length: 11
V gene: TRBV11-1
CDR3 protein: ASSHGPPSEQY

J gene: TRBJ1-6
clone size: NA
CDR3 length: 15
V gene: TRBV9
CDR3 protein: ASSTQTAGTGNSPLH

J gene: TRBJ1-4
clone size: NA
CDR3 length: 15
V gene: TRBV10-1
CDR3 protein: ASSEIPRDRGFEKLF

J gene: TRBJ2-7
clone size: NA
CDR3 length: 13
V gene: TRBV10-1
CDR3 protein: ASSETGTPGYEQY

J gene: TRBJ2-3
clone size: once
CDR3 length: 14
V gene: TRBV5-1
CDR3 protein: ASSAQGRGSTDTQY

J gene: TRBJ2-7
clone size: NA
CDR3 length: 13
V gene: TRBV7-2
CDR3 protein: ASSFIGGVSYEQY

J gene: TRBJ2-2
clone size: NA
CDR3 length: 13
V gene: TRBV5-4
CDR3 protein: ASSLQGIYTGELF

J gene: TRBJ2-7
clone size: NA
CDR3 length: 13
V gene: TRBV28
CDR3 protein: ASSLMTGVTYEQY

J gene: TRBJ1-6
clone size: NA
CDR3 length: 13
V gene: TRBV7-2
CDR3 protein: ASSLDRDYNSPLH

J gene: TRBJ2-7
clone size: NA
CDR3 length: 13
V gene: TRBV25-1
CDR3 protein: ASNPTGGKYYEQY

J gene: TRBJ2-1
clone size: NA
CDR3 length: 18
V gene: TRBV9
CDR3 protein: ASSPRGDSASGFPWNEQF

J gene: TRBJ2-5
clone size: NA
CDR3 length: 9
V gene: TRBV20-1
CDR3 protein: SAPRQETQY

J gene: TRBJ1-4
clone size: NA
CDR3 length: 12
V gene: TRBV19
CDR3 protein: ASSIQGTNEKLF

J gene: TRBJ1-1
clone size: NA
CDR3 length: 12
V gene: TRBV6-1
CDR3 protein: ASSEARGQTEAF

J gene: TRBJ1-5
clone size: NA
CDR3 length: 12
V gene: TRBV5-8
CDR3 protein: ASSLDGANQPQH

J gene: TRBJ2-3
clone size: NA
CDR3 length: 13
V gene: TRBV3-1/TRBV3-2
CDR3 protein: ASSYQRSSTDTQY

J gene: TRBJ1-1
clone size: NA
CDR3 length: 11
V gene: TRBV7-8
CDR3 protein: ASGTGRNTEAF

J gene: TRBJ1-2
clone size: few
CDR3 length: 11
V gene: TRBV30
CDR3 protein: AWSVGERYGYT

J gene: TRBJ2-2
clone size: NA
CDR3 length: 13
V gene: TRBV2
CDR3 protein: ASSSDVTGLGELF

J gene: TRBJ1-1
clone size: NA
CDR3 length: 12
V gene: TRBV7-8
CDR3 protein: ASSPRQANTEAF

J gene: TRBJ2-1
clone size: few
CDR3 length: 11
V gene: TRBV4-1
CDR3 protein: ASSPPRTDEQF

J gene: TRBJ2-7
clone size: NA
CDR3 length: 14
V gene: TRBV9
CDR3 protein: ASSATTGNEGYEQY

J gene: TRBJ2-1
clone size: NA
CDR3 length: 14
V gene: TRBV27
CDR3 protein: ASSSFSLGSDNEQF

J gene: TRBJ1-2
clone size: NA
CDR3 length: 11
V gene: TRBV18
CDR3 protein: ASSPSVYYGYT

J gene: TRBJ1-4
clone size: NA
CDR3 length: 13
V gene: TRBV5-1
CDR3 protein: ASSSLTGGNEKLF

J gene: TRBJ2-6
clone size: NA
CDR3 length: 14
V gene: TRBV7-3
CDR3 protein: ASSLGGSPGANVLT

J gene: TRBJ2-7
clone size: once
CDR3 length: 15
V gene: TRBV14
CDR3 protein: ASSQDAPGTGTYEQY

J gene: TRBJ2-3
clone size: NA
CDR3 length: 12
V gene: TRBV3-1/TRBV3-2
CDR3 protein: ASSHDSFTDTQY